This TCR beta chain was obtained from a study of cytomegalovirus exposure and HLA in healthy donors. Across the study: Earlier sequencing of 150 million to 200 million T cells yielded approximately 120 million unique TCR beta sequences. Unique TCRs from HLA-typed donors, 65 million to 85 million of them, were held in an early data release.

Study results and limitations: Presence/absence analyses took donor sequencing depth as roughly uniform.

A note on this clone: What it recognizes is unknown.

Primers for the PCR totalled 60 Vbeta and 13 Jbeta. Method: immunoSEQ multiplex PCR; TCRdb's copy keeps in-frame clones and lacks some. The listing records some 67,000 clones. The germline CDR1 and CDR2 sequences are KGHSH and LQKENI. This CDR3 contains 15 residues. V gave up 2 bases and J gave up 4 bases, with 14 bases separating them. This receptor was identified in a woman aged 25-40 years in good health and CMV-seronegative. The J gene is TRBJ1-1, the V gene TRBV18, with a tentative D call TRBD1 (6 bases). The sequenced material came from PBMCs. CDR3 bases: TGTGCCAGCTCACCAGTCGAACAGGGTGGCACTGAAGCTTTCTTT. Amino acids: CASSPVEQGGTEAFF.